This TCR beta chain comes out of a study of monozygotic twins with inflammatory bowel disease. UMIs with a 6-nucleotide sample barcode were added by template switching. After re-calling the 5' RACE reads, TCRdb lists one entry per CDR3 protein, DNA absent. Recorded for this sample: around 450,000 distinct CDR3 sequences. General study findings and limits: Added variability in patient repertoires may stem from differing immunosuppressive treatments. Similarity of repertoires did not differ between concordant and discordant twins, possibly from limited power. With inverse Simpson as the measure, TCRbeta diversity was lower in IBD patients than in healthy co-twins.

Germline-derived CDR1 and CDR2 are SGHKS and YYEKEE (reference sequence). There are 16 residues in the CDR3. For this clonotype: Its antigen is as yet unknown.

The sequenced sample consisted of blood. The chain employs TRBV5-5 and TRBJ1-4. This clonotype originated in a human donor with ulcerative colitis or Crohn's disease, or a healthy co-twin of an affected twin (not recorded which). The CDR3 spells CASSSGPLRINEKLFF. Based on the CDR3 plus reference TRBV5-5 and TRBJ1-4, the full variable domain is DAGVTQSPTHLIKTRGQQVTLRCSPISGHKSVSWYQQVLGQGPQFIFQYYEKEERGRGNFPDRFSARQFPNYSSELNVNALLLGDSALYLCASSSGPLRINEKLFFGSGTQLSVL.